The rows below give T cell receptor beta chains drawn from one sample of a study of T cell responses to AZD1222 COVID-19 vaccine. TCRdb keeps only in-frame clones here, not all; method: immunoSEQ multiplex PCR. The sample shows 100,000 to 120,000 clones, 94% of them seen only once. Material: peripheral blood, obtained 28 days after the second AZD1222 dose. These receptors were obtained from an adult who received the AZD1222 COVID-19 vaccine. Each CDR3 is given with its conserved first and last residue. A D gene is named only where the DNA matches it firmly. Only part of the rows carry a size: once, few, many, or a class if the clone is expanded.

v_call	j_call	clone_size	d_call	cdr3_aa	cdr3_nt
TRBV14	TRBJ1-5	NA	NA	CASSQGGVNQPQHF	TGTGCCAGCAGCCAAGGGGGAGTCAATCAGCCCCAGCATTTT
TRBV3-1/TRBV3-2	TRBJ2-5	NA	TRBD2	CASSGRALETQYF	TGTGCCAGCAGTGGGAGGGCCCTCGAGACCCAGTACTTC
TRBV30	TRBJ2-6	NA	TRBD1	CAYARDRVKRGANVLTF	TGTGCCTATGCCCGGGACAGGGTAAAGAGAGGGGCCAACGTCCTGACTTTC
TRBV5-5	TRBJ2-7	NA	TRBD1	CASSVTGDEQYF	TGTGCCAGCAGCGTGACAGGGGACGAGCAGTACTTC
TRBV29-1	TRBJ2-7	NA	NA	CSGGGRRSYEQYF	TGCAGCGGTGGGGGACGGCGCTCCTACGAGCAGTACTTC
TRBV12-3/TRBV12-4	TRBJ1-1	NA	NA	CASSYRKDTEAFF	TGTGCCAGCAGTTATCGGAAGGACACTGAAGCTTTCTTT
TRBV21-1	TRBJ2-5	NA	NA	CASSKEVIFWYQETQYF	TGTGCCAGCAGCAAGGAAGTTATTTTTTGGTACCAAGAGACCCAGTACTTC
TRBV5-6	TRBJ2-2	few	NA	CASSLGDSGNTGELFF	TGTGCCAGCAGCTTGGGAGATAGCGGGAACACCGGGGAGCTGTTTTTT
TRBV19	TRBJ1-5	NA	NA	CASGGLYSNQPQHF	TGTGCCAGTGGCGGCCTCTATAGCAATCAGCCCCAGCATTTT
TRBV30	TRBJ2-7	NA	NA	CAWGKTGSAHEQYF	TGTGCCTGGGGTAAGACAGGCTCGGCCCACGAGCAGTACTTC
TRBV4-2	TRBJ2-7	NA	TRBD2	CASNERSGGEISYEQYF	TGTGCCAGTAACGAGCGCTCGGGGGGGGAGATCTCCTACGAGCAGTACTTC
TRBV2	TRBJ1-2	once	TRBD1	CASTGQGLSGYTF	TGTGCCAGCACCGGACAGGGTTTAAGTGGCTACACCTTC
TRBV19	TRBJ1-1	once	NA	CASSIMGASGGHTEAFF	TGTGCCAGTAGTATAATGGGGGCATCTGGGGGGCACACTGAAGCTTTCTTT
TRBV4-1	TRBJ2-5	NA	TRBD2	CASSQEPGGVQETQYF	TGCGCCAGCAGCCAAGAGCCGGGGGGAGTCCAAGAGACCCAGTACTTC
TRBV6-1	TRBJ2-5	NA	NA	CASSEGREETQYF	TGTGCCAGCAGTGAAGGCAGGGAAGAGACCCAGTACTTC
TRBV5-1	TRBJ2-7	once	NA	CASSLAPEFEQYF	TGCGCCAGCAGCTTGGCTCCAGAGTTCGAGCAGTACTTC
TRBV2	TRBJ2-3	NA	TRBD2	CASRSRLAGSTDTQYF	TGTGCCAGCAGATCGAGACTAGCGGGAAGCACAGATACGCAGTATTTT
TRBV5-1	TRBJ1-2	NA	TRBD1	CASSQTGRGYTF	TGCGCCAGCAGTCAGACAGGGAGAGGCTACACCTTC
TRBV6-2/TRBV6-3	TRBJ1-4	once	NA	CASSYSGLGEKLFF	TGTGCCAGCAGTTACTCGGGCCTTGGGGAAAAACTGTTTTTT
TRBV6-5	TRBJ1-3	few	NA	CASSYSPRSGNTIYF	TGTGCCAGCAGTTACTCCCCCCGCTCTGGAAACACCATATATTTT
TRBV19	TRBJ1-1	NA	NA	CASSIAALGRSVDTEAFF	TGTGCCAGTAGTATAGCCGCTTTGGGGCGATCAGTGGACACTGAAGCTTTCTTT
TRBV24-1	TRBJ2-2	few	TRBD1	CATRMGGQGKVAGELFF	TGTGCCACCAGGATGGGGGGACAGGGAAAGGTTGCCGGGGAGCTGTTTTTT
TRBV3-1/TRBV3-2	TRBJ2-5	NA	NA	CASSQDSGGGETQYF	TGTGCCAGCAGCCAAGACAGCGGAGGCGGGGAGACCCAGTACTTC
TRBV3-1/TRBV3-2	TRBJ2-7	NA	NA	CASSQSAMTSYEQYF	TGTGCCAGCAGCCAATCTGCCATGACCAGCTACGAGCAGTACTTC
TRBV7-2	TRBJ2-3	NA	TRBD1	CASSRQGITDTQYF	TGTGCCAGCAGCAGACAGGGGATCACAGATACGCAGTATTTT
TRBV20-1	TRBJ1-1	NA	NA	CRANEAFF	TGCAGAGCCAACGAAGCTTTCTTT
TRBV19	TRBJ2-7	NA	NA	CASRPRQASYEQYF	TGTGCCAGTAGGCCACGACAGGCATCCTACGAGCAGTACTTC
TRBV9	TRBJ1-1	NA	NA	CASSAQIGENTEAFF	TGTGCCAGCAGCGCCCAGATCGGGGAGAACACTGAAGCTTTCTTT
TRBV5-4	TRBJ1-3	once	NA	CASSLVQGTFSGNTIYF	TGTGCCAGCAGCTTGGTCCAGGGAACATTCTCTGGAAACACCATATATTTT
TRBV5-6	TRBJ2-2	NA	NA	CASSFYRRTGELFF	TGTGCCAGCAGCTTTTACCGGCGCACCGGGGAGCTGTTTTTT
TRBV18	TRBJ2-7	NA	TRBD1	CASSPGQGGTYEQYF	TGTGCCAGCTCCCCTGGACAGGGGGGTACCTACGAGCAGTACTTC
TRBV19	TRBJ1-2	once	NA	CASGPTVDYTF	TGTGCCAGTGGGCCAACGGTTGACTACACCTTC